The clone carrying this T cell receptor (beta chain) has more than one count but fewer than ten. Antigen specificity is unknown. The sample is drawn from a study of T cell repertoires in cytomegalovirus infection. On the study more broadly: Shared public TCR beta signatures pointed to both CMV infection and a matching HLA type. Study outcomes and limitations: Within the response measured ex vivo, HLA-C-restricted CMV-specific TCR beta clonotypes were dominant. Cumulative frequency of public TCR beta families picked out carriers of CMV plus the relevant HLA.

Each CDR3 protein is one row after TCRdb ran MiXCR on the reads. This sample has approximately 470,000 distinct CDR3 sequences, with more than 40% found just once. CDR1 and CDR2 (germline): SEHNR, FQNEAQ (reference sequence). After removal of 3 bases from V and 6 bases from J, the junction contained 7 bases not matched to a gene. The CDR3 runs 15 residues. The material was cultured PBMCs, obtained from culture after CMV antigen stimulation. V and J are TRBV7-9 and TRBJ1-5; 8 bases map to TRBD1. The clonotype originates from a human donor in good health (CMV status not recorded). Some clones in this sample may be carry-over from other donors' samples. CDR3 nucleotide sequence: TGTGCCAGCAGCTTGGCAGGGGGCAGCGGTCAGCCCCAGCATTTT. As protein: CASSLAGGSGQPQHF.